This T cell receptor beta chain was captured by sequencing in a study of blood T cell repertoires in COVID-19. About the research overall: From the United States, Italy and Spain came samples of acute and convalescent COVID-19. Nucleic acid was either cDNA or gDNA, and it came from T cells, B-cell-depleted T cells, or PBMCs.

In the original processing: Reference gene primers were amplified, and this amplification served to estimate nucleated cell counts. Libraries were prepared by immunoSEQ multiplex PCR; TCRdb keeps only in-frame clonotypes and omits some of them. V, J and clone size are taken as reported in that table, and D and trimming were inferred from the DNA itself. This sample has about 230,000 clones; around 81% occur once, and the top ten carry 7.5%. The CDR3 length is 13 residues. From germline, CDR1 is MDHEN and CDR2 SYDVKM. The germline V and J ends were trimmed by 1 base and 5 bases, with 8 bases remaining between them.

The V call is TRBV28, the J call TRBJ1-1, with D possibly being TRBD1 (6 bases). The sample taken for sequencing was peripheral blood. This receptor was identified in a woman of 80 years or more with COVID-19, enrolled during active disease. DNA for the CDR3: TGTGCCAGCAGTTTATACAGGGAGACTGAAGCTTTCTTT. Its protein product is CASSLYRETEAFF.